This T cell receptor beta chain was found in a study of blood T cell repertoires in COVID-19. In the source study's methods: Amplification of reference gene primers was used by the study to estimate nucleated cell counts. TCRdb's copy holds only in-frame clones and misses some; the assay was immunoSEQ multiplex PCR. V and J calls and clone size come straight from that table; D and trimming were deduced from the DNA. This table has fewer than 250,000 clones, around four fifths appearing once. This CDR3 is built from 15 residues. CDR1 is WNHNN and CDR2 is SYGVQD in the germline V gene (reference sequence). The V gene end was trimmed by 6 bases and the J gene end by 5 bases; junction bases not matched to a gene: 12.

The receptor's source is a woman older than 75 with COVID-19, enrolled during active disease. Material: peripheral blood. V and J are TRBV10-1 and TRBJ1-1; 7 nucleotides align to TRBD1. CDR3 nucleotide sequence: TGCGCCAGCAGCTGGGACAGCTCCTTTCGGACTGAAGCTTTCTTT. Encoded protein: CASSWDSSFRTEAFF.